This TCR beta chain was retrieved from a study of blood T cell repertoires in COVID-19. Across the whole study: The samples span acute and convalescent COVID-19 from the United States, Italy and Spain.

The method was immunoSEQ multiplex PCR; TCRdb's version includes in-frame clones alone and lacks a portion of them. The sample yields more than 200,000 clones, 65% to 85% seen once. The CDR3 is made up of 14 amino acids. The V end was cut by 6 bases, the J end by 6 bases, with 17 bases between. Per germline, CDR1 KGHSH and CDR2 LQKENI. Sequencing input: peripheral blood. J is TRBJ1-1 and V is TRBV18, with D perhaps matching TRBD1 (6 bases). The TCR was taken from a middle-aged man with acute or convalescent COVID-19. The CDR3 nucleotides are TGTGCCAGCTCCACCAAGGGCAGGGGCGCTGAAGCTTTCTTT. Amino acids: CASSTKGRGAEAFF. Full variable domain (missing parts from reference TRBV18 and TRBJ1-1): NAGVMQNPRHLVRRRGQEARLRCSPMKGHSHVYWYRQLPEEGLKFMVYLQKENIIDESGMPKERFSAEFPKEGPSILRIQQVVRGDSAAYFCASSTKGRGAEAFFGQGTRLTVV.